This record covers a single T cell receptor beta chain. What it binds is not known. TCRdb's table, derived via immunoSEQ multiplex PCR, lists solely in-frame clones and lacks some. Of approximately 130,000 clones listed, around four fifths are singletons. The entry originates in a study of cytotoxic CD8 clonotypes in ibrutinib-treated CLL. Across the whole study: Enrolment comprised eleven to twelve relapsed/refractory and roughly 15 treatment-naive patients; under 18 were IGHV unmutated.

Study-wide results and caveats: Clonality went up at ibrutinib response and then declined back toward baseline at progression. Sustained-remission and progressing patients had unequal sampling times.

Germline V CDR1 and CDR2: MGHDK, SYGVNS. The germline V and J ends were trimmed by 7 bases and 5 bases, with 14 bases remaining between them. The CDR3 extends over 13 amino acids. The sequence was collected from a human donor with chronic lymphocytic leukemia. The gene calls are TRBV25-1 and TRBJ2-5; tentative D call: TRBD2 (6 bases). This sample comprised PBMCs, obtained after 24 months of ibrutinib treatment. This CDR3 reads CASIGGVGETQYF. The CDR3 DNA reads as TGTGCCAGCATCGGAGGGGTGGGGGAGACCCAGTACTTC. The variable domain in full, with the rest retrieved from reference TRBV25-1 and TRBJ2-5, is EADIYQTPRYLVIGTGKKITLECSQTMGHDKMYWYQQDPGMELHLIHYSYGVNSTEKGDLSSESTVSRIRTEHFPLTLESARPSHTSQYLCASIGGVGETQYFGPGTRLLVL.